This T cell receptor (beta chain) stems from a study of cytomegalovirus exposure and HLA in healthy donors. Study in general: In a previous analysis, approximately 110 million unique TCR beta sequences were found from 150 million to 200 million T cells. General study points: A link between a missense DCLRE1C variant and TCR beta V- and J-gene trimming emerged from a later analysis. Altogether, more than 150 TCR beta chains were recorded as cytomegalovirus-associated.

At sampling all donors were nominally healthy, likely with unrecorded immune exposures. Notes on this clone: Its cognate antigen is unknown.

Per germline, CDR1 MNHEY and CDR2 SMNVEV (reference sequence). Trimming pared 8 bases from V and 3 bases from J, leaving 13 bases between. The CDR3 runs 13 residues. Primers: 60 Vbeta forward and 13 Jbeta reverse. Assay: immunoSEQ multiplex PCR; the TCRdb copy retains only in-frame clones and omits some. The sample holds about 95,000 clones, around 70% seen once. The sample comprised PBMCs. This chain connects TRBV27 to TRBJ2-5; D perhaps matches TRBD1 (6 bases). This sequence was found in a man in his fifties or sixties in good health and CMV-seronegative. The CDR3 nucleotides are TGTGCCAGCGGACAGTGGGGAAAAGAGACCCAGTACTTC. The encoded protein is CASGQWGKETQYF.